The rows below give T cell receptor beta chains drawn from one sample of a study of cytomegalovirus exposure and HLA in healthy donors. Only in-frame clones appear in the TCRdb table, and some are missing; sequencing was by immunoSEQ multiplex PCR. The sample consists of 150,000 to 200,000 clones, around 78% of them appearing once. Sequenced input: PBMCs. All receptors come from a man aged 30 to 45 in good health and CMV-seronegative. Each CDR3 is given with its conserved first and last residue. D genes are given only for firm matches. Some rows have no size entry. The others give once, few or many, or a class for an expanded clone.

d_call	v_call	clone_size	j_call	cdr3_nt	cdr3_aa
TRBD2	TRBV25-1	NA	TRBJ2-5	TGTGCCAGCGCTCCCCGGGGTAGCGGGAGAGGTGAGCAGTACTTC	CASAPRGSGRGEQYF
TRBD1	TRBV28	few	TRBJ2-6	TGTGCCAGCAGTTCTGTAGGCACAGGGGATGGGGCCAACGTCCTGACTTTC	CASSSVGTGDGANVLTF
NA	TRBV7-6	NA	TRBJ2-7	TGTGCCAGCAGCTTAGCTTCTTCCTACGAGCAGTACTTC	CASSLASSYEQYF
NA	TRBV7-9	once	TRBJ2-2	TGTGCCAGCAGCCCGAGCCGTCGGGGAACCGGGGAGCTGTTTTTT	CASSPSRRGTGELFF
NA	TRBV6-5	NA	TRBJ1-2	TGTGCCAGTGTAGGGGCGCGAAGCTATGGCTACACCTTC	CASVGARSYGYTF
TRBD1	TRBV4-1	few	TRBJ2-1	TGCGCCAGCAGCCAACCGGGACAGGGCCGTAATGAGCAGTTCTTC	CASSQPGQGRNEQFF
NA	TRBV7-3	NA	TRBJ2-1	TGTGCCAGCAGCTTAACTAGCATCAATGAGCAGTTCTTC	CASSLTSINEQFF
TRBD1	TRBV28	NA	TRBJ2-7	TGTGCCAGCAATGGGGGTAGGAGACAGGGTAACTACGAGCAGTACTTC	CASNGGRRQGNYEQYF
TRBD2	TRBV5-1	NA	TRBJ2-7	TGCGCCAGCAGCTTTGTTGGGGGGGACTACGAGCAGTACTTC	CASSFVGGDYEQYF
NA	TRBV19	NA	TRBJ2-1	TGTGCCAGTACCCCTGGGGACTTTTACAATGAGCAGTTCTTC	CASTPGDFYNEQFF
TRBD1	TRBV19	NA	TRBJ2-7	TGTGCCAGTAATCCCGGGACAGGCTCCTACGAGCAGTACTTC	CASNPGTGSYEQYF
TRBD1	TRBV6-1	NA	TRBJ2-4	TGTGCCAGCAGTGAGGGACAGGGATTAGACAAAAACATTCAGTACTTC	CASSEGQGLDKNIQYF
TRBD2	TRBV27	NA	TRBJ2-3	TGTGCCAGCAGTTTGGGACTAGCGAACACAGATACGCAGTATTTT	CASSLGLANTDTQYF
NA	TRBV18	NA	TRBJ1-1	TGTGCCAGCTCACCTCAGGGAGGGACTGAAGCTTTCTTT	CASSPQGGTEAFF
NA	TRBV5-1	NA	TRBJ2-1	TGCGCCAGCAGCCCGGACCCAAGCGGGTTCGGGATGAACAATGAGCAGTTCTTC	CASSPDPSGFGMNNEQFF
NA	TRBV7-9	NA	TRBJ2-7	TGTGCCAGCAGCTTAGGACAGGGACTCTACGAGCAGTACTTC	CASSLGQGLYEQYF
NA	TRBV19	NA	TRBJ1-5	TGTGCCAGTAGTATAGATTTCGGTTCGAATCAGCCCCAGCATTTT	CASSIDFGSNQPQHF
NA	TRBV28	NA	TRBJ2-1	TGTGCCAGCAGGCCTGGGAGCTCCTACAATGAGCAGTTCTTC	CASRPGSSYNEQFF
TRBD1	TRBV2	NA	TRBJ1-6	TGTGCCAGCTCCGGGGGACAGGGGGCTTGGAATTCACCCCTCCACTTT	CASSGGQGAWNSPLHF
TRBD2	TRBV7-3	NA	TRBJ2-5	TGTGCCAGCAGTCCCGCCGGGACTAGCGGGATTGGGACCCAGTACTTC	CASSPAGTSGIGTQYF
NA	TRBV6-1	few	TRBJ1-6	TGTGCCAGCGAGAGGACAGCAAATAATTCACCCCTCCACTTT	CASERTANNSPLHF
NA	TRBV4-1	NA	TRBJ2-1	TGCGCCAGCAGCCAAGCCTTTGGGCGGGACAGTAACAATGAGCAGTTCTTC	CASSQAFGRDSNNEQFF
NA	TRBV25-1	NA	TRBJ2-1	TGTGCCAGCAGTCCCACAGGGACGGGCTACAATGAGCAGTTCTTC	CASSPTGTGYNEQFF
TRBD1	TRBV27	NA	TRBJ2-7	TGTGCCAGCAGCCCCGGGGGCAGGGGGCGTGGGCAGTACTTC	CASSPGGRGRGQYF
NA	TRBV2	NA	TRBJ2-1	TGTGCCAGCAGTACTAGTAGCTCCTACAATGAGCAGTTCTTC	CASSTSSSYNEQFF
NA	TRBV11-3	NA	TRBJ2-7	TGTGCCAGCAGGGGGTTTCCGACAGGCGGGAGCGAGCAGTACTTC	CASRGFPTGGSEQYF
TRBD2	TRBV13	NA	TRBJ2-3	TGTGCCAGCAGCTTAGGGACTAGCGGGAGCACAGATACGCAGTATTTT	CASSLGTSGSTDTQYF
TRBD1	TRBV6-5	NA	TRBJ1-5	TGTGCCAGCAGTTCTGACAGGGATCTCCAGCCCCAGCATTTT	CASSSDRDLQPQHF
TRBD2	TRBV28	NA	TRBJ2-7	TGTGCCAGCAGGCGACTAGCGGGAGTTAGGTACGAGCAGTACTTC	CASRRLAGVRYEQYF
NA	TRBV6-5	few	TRBJ2-3	TGTGCCAGCTTGAGGCAAGGCACAGATACGCAGTATTTT	CASLRQGTDTQYF
NA	TRBV28	few	TRBJ2-7	TGTGCCAGCAGTTCGACGATTGGGGACAACATCTACGAGCAGTACTTC	CASSSTIGDNIYEQYF
NA	TRBV2	few	TRBJ2-7	TGTGCCAGCAGTGACCAGTACGAGCAGTACTTC	CASSDQYEQYF
TRBD1	TRBV19	once	TRBJ2-3	TGTGCCAGTAGTAACCCTCGACAGGGGGCCAACAGAGATACGCAGTATTTT	CASSNPRQGANRDTQYF
TRBD2	TRBV5-4	NA	TRBJ2-4	TGTGCCAGCAGCTCCCGAAGGACTAGCGGGACCGGAGTCAAAAACATTCAGTACTTC	CASSSRRTSGTGVKNIQYF
NA	TRBV28	NA	TRBJ1-3	TGTGCCAGCAGCCGCCGTAAACAGGGATCGGGAAACACCATATATTTT	CASSRRKQGSGNTIYF
NA	TRBV7-9	once	TRBJ2-2	TGTGCCAGCAGCTTAGGTTCAGGGGTCGGCGGGGAGCTGTTTTTT	CASSLGSGVGGELFF
NA	TRBV2	once	TRBJ1-6	TGTGCCAGCCTGAGCGAAAACCCCTATAATTCACCCCTCCACTTT	CASLSENPYNSPLHF